The present T cell receptor beta chain was sequenced within a study of identical twins (TCRdb year 2016). General notes on the study: TCR alpha and beta repertoires from monozygotic twins, unrelated adults of various ages and cord blood were deep-sequenced to test whether fetal clonotypes persist. Replicate twin experiments were performed at different times using different library preparation protocols to rule out contamination. Beyond this particular receptor, the publication reports: Out-of-frame TCR alpha sequences shared between twins showed an excess of low generation-probability sequences compared with coincidental sharing between unrelated individuals. Zero-insertion analyses could be partly confounded by invariant T cells such as MAIT and iNKT, although diverse VJ usage argued against such confounding for most clonotypes. Recombination models systematically underestimated out-of-frame TCR alpha sharing in monozygotic twins but agreed with sharing between unrelated individuals. Because the same donors could not be followed over many years, the conclusions relied on cross-sectional statistical analysis. A weaker excess of twin sharing was found in beta out-of-frame sequences because the signal-to-noise ratio was lowered by fewer shared sequences. Fewer insertions were carried by abundant cord blood beta clonotypes; a weaker similar trend was observed in young adult naive repertoires, while no such trend was observed in memory repertoires.

Many counts were recorded for this clonotype. The target of this receptor is not known. Base qualities are missing; no much larger clone stands one base away. From V the trimming removes 5 bases and from J it removes 5 bases, while the gene matches leave 7 bases of the junction unaccounted for. From cysteine to phenylalanine, the CDR3 is 15 amino acids long. Here the CDR3 DNA is all that survives: 45 bases in frame from base 1. CDR1 MNHNS and CDR2 SASEGT were looked up in the germline V gene. Only healthy Caucasian donors were included. The twin cohort consisted of three pairs of female monozygotic twins, all aged roughly 18 to 29 years. Peripheral blood mononuclear cells were the source from which RNA for the TCR libraries was isolated. The library was generated by 5' RACE. Data came from an Illumina HiSeq 2000. A universal primer binding site was introduced by template switching, and a unique molecular identifier was present in the final cDNA, enabling accurate counting of TCR cDNA molecules. Specific primers in the conserved constant-segment region were used to synthesize first-strand cDNA for the TCR alpha and beta chains. To control for contamination, every cDNA library was double barcoded, receiving both a SMART-Mk sample barcode and Illumina barcodes. TruSeq adapter sequences and Illumina sample barcodes were added in two successive PCR steps. Sequencing of the TCR alpha and beta cDNA libraries was done on the Illumina HiSeq platform using custom primers. The authors' pipeline ran thus. Unique molecular identifiers were extracted from raw reads with MiGEC, and CDR3 positions were determined with MiXCR. Recombination models were inferred per individual with the repgenHMM and IGoR tools using an EM algorithm. Shared clonotypes were analyzed with the tcR package in R, and sharing was normalized by the product of cloneset sizes. To study raw recombination free of thymic and clonal selection effects, out-of-frame nonproductive sequences were analyzed. The public reads were quality trimmed at Q25 with fastp and then assembled into clones with MiXCR by TCRdb, keeping productive beta chains. Each CDR3 protein appears once, grouped with its most common genes and DNA. It is TCRdb's table, rather than the study itself, that gives the V and J calls and clone size. The sample table shows fewer than 650,000 distinct CDR3 sequences, and nearly 10% are seen once. Of the sample, more than 2.5% is held by the ten largest clones.

These data were likewise used in another study, on yellow fever vaccine responses in identical twins. From the second report: According to the authors, in identical twins the way T cells responded to vaccination appeared partly convergent and partly personalized. In the study, vaccine-responding T cell clones were precisely tracked in identical twins.

The V and J genes are TRBV6-1 and TRBJ2-3, and 10 bases in between align with TRBD1. The sequenced sample consisted of PBMCs. The receptor's source is a woman aged 18-29 years in good health. The CDR3 region: CASSRRTGGLDTQYF. The DNA sequence is TGTGCCAGCAGTCGCCGGACAGGGGGTTTAGATACGCAGTATTTT.